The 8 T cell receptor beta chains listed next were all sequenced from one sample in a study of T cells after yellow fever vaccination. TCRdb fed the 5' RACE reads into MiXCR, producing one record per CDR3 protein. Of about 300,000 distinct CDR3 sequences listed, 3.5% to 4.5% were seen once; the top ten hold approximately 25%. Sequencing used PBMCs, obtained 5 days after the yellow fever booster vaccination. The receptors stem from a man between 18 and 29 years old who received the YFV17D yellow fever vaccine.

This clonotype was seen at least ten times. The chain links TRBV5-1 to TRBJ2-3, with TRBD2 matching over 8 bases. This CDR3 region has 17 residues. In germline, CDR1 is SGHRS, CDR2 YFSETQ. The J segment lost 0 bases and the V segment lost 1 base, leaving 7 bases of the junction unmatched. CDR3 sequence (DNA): TGCGCCAGCAGCTTGAATGGACTAGCTATTAGCACAGATACGCAGTATTTT. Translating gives CASSLNGLAISTDTQYF.

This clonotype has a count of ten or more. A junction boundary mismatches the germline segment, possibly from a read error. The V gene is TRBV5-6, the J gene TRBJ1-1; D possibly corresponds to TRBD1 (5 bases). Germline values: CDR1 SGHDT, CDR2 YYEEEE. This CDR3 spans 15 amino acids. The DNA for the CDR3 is TGTGCCAGCAGCTTGGAAGGGTACGGGACGCCGGCTGAAGCTTTT. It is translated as CASSLEGYGTPAEAF.

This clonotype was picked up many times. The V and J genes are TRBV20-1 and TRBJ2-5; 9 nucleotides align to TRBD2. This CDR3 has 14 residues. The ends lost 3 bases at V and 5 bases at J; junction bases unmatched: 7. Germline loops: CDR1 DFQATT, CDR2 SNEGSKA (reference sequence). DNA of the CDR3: TGCAGTGCTAGTGGGCTAGCGGGGTTGGAGACCCAGTACTTC. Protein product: CSASGLAGLETQYF.

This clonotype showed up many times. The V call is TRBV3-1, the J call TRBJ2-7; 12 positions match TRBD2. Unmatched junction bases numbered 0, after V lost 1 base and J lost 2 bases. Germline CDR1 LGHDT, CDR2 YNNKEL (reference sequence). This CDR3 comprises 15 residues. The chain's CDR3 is CASSQGTSGAYEQYF. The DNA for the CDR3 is TGTGCCAGCAGCCAAGGGACTAGCGGGGCCTACGAGCAGTACTTC.

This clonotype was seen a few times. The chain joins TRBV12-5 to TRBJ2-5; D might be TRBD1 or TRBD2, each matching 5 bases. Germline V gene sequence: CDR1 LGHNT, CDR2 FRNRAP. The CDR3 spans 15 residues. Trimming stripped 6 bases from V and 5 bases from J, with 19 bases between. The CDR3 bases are TGTGCTAGTGGGGACCGGGCCGAGGGGTCTGAGACCCAGTACTTC. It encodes CASGDRAEGSETQYF.

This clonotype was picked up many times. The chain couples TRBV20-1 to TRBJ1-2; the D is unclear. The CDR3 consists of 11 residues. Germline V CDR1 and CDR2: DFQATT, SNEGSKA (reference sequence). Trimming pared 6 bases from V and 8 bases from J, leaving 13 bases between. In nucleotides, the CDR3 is TGCAGTGCCCGGCGAGGGAACGGCTACACCTTC. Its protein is CSARRGNGYTF.

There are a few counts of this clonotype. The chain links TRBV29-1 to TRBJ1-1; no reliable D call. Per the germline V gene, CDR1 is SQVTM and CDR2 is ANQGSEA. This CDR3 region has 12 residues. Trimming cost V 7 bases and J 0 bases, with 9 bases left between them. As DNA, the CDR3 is TGCAGCGCCCAGGAAGTGAACACTGAAGCTTTCTTT. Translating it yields CSAQEVNTEAFF.

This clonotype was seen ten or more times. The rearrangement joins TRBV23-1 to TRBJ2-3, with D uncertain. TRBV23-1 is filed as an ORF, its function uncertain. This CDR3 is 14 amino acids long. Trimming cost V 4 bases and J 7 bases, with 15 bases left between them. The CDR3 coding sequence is TGCGCCAGCAGTCGATCAACATCCGGTTATACGCAGTATTTT. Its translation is CASSRSTSGYTQYF.